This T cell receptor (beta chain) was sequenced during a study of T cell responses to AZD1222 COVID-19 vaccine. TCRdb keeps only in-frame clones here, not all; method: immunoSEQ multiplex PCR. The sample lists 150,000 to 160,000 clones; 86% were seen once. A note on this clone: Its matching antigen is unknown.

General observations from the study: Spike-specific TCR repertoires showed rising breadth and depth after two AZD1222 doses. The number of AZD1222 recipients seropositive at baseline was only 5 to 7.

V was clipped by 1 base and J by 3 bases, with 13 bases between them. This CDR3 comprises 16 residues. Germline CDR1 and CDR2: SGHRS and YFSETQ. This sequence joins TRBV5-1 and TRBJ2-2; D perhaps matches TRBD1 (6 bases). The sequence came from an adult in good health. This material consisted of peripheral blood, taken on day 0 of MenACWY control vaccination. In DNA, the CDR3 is TGCGCCAGCAGCTTGTTAAGGGGGAGCGACACCGGGGAGCTGTTTTTT. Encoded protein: CASSLLRGSDTGELFF.